A selection of T cell receptor beta chains follows, all from one sample in a study of identical twins. TCRdb itself ran the 5' RACE reads through MiXCR, one entry per CDR3 protein. The profile covers just over 500,000 distinct CDR3 sequences, with under 25% appearing a single time and about 0.93% taken by the ten largest. These data were also reused for a study on T cells expressing NK-cell markers.

Sequenced: CD4+ T cells sorted from blood. These receptors came from a woman between 18 and 29 years old in good health. Each CDR3 is given with its conserved first and last residue. The D gene is left open where the match is weak. Clone size, where shown, is once, few, many, or a class for clones that have expanded.

>13|few|TRBV12-3/TRBV12-4|-|TRBJ2-1
TGTGCCAGCGGCTTGGGCGGAGCCAATGAGCAGTTCTTC
CASGLGGANEQFF
>17|once|TRBV6-2/TRBV6-3|TRBD2|TRBJ2-3
TGTGCCAGCAGCATACTAGCGGGAGGATTGGTCGCAGATACGCAGTATTTT
CASSILAGGLVADTQYF
>17|-|TRBV4-2|-|TRBJ2-2
TGTGCCAGCAGCCACAGCACATGGACAGCGAACACCGGGGAGCTGTTTTTT
CASSHSTWTANTGELFF
>14|-|TRBV11-2|TRBD2|TRBJ2-1
TGTGCCAGCAGCCCTACTAGCGATCACAATGAGCAGTTCTTC
CASSPTSDHNEQFF
>15|-|TRBV6-2/TRBV6-3|-|TRBJ2-7
TGTGCCAGCAGTTACAAGGGCGGACGAGCCTACGAGCAGTACTTC
CASSYKGGRAYEQYF
>14|-|TRBV3-1|TRBD2|TRBJ2-1
TGTGCCAGCACCACTAGCGGGAGGTACAATGAGCAGTTCTTC
CASTTSGRYNEQFF
>15|-|TRBV5-1|-|TRBJ2-3
TGCGCCAGCAGCTTGCGGCGTCAGAGCACAGATACGCAGTATTTT
CASSLRRQSTDTQYF
>13|-|TRBV20-1|-|TRBJ2-7
TGCAGTGCTGCGGACGGAAGCTCCTACGAGCAGTACTTC
CSAADGSSYEQYF
>15|few|TRBV12-3/TRBV12-4|-|TRBJ1-5
TGTGCCAGCAGTTCCGGACACCACAGCAATCAGCCCCAGCATTTT
CASSSGHHSNQPQHF
>15|-|TRBV11-1|TRBD2|TRBJ2-3
TGTGCCAGCAGCTGGGGACTAGCGGGGGGATATACGCAGTATTTT
CASSWGLAGGYTQYF
>16|few|TRBV3-1|-|TRBJ2-3
TGTGCCAGCAGCCCCGGGAAACCGGGTGGCACAGATACGCAGTATTTT
CASSPGKPGGTDTQYF
>16|-|TRBV20-1|TRBD2|TRBJ2-1
TGCAGTGCTAGTGCCGGGAGGGGTAGCTCCTACAATGAGCAGTTCTTC
CSASAGRGSSYNEQFF
>10|-|TRBV5-1|-|TRBJ2-5
TGCGCCAGCCAGGGGGAGACCCAGTACTTC
CASQGETQYF
>12|-|TRBV29-1|-|TRBJ2-7
TGCAGCGCAATAGATCTATACTACGAGCAGTACTTC
CSAIDLYYEQYF
>14|many|TRBV20-1|TRBD1|TRBJ2-7
TGCAGTGCTAGGAGGGACAGGGGATCAAGCGAGCAGTACTTC
CSARRDRGSSEQYF
>17|-|TRBV3-1|TRBD1|TRBJ2-5
TGTGCCAGCAGCTCCGGTCCGCACAGGGGATTCCAAGAGACCCAGTACTTC
CASSSGPHRGFQETQYF